The T cell receptor beta chain described here comes from a study of T cell responses to AZD1222 COVID-19 vaccine. About the research overall: Second doses were pooled across both intervals (about 4 or about 12 weeks). Overall study results and limits: Vaccine-associated CD4 TCRs spanned spike, dominant at 160-218 and 743-854. Possibly, clonal diversity was underestimated; donors were largely white British and included more females. The peak T cell response came first, and repertoires were sampled only after it.

CDR1 and CDR2 from the germline V gene are SNHLY and FYNNEI. The V end was cut by 3 bases, the J end by 1 base, with 6 bases between. There are 14 residues in the CDR3. A word on this clone: The antigen is not known.

The repertoire was sequenced with immunoSEQ multiplex PCR; TCRdb's copy has only in-frame clones and lacks some. The sample consists of roughly 150,000 clones, almost 95% of them appearing once. This sequence was found in an adult in good health. The gene calls are TRBV2 and TRBJ2-2; D not certain. The sample in question was peripheral blood, obtained on day 0 of AZD1222 vaccination. Written as DNA, the CDR3 is TGTGCCAGCAGTGAGTCTTTGAACACCGGGGAGCTGTTTTTT. Translation: CASSESLNTGELFF.